This T cell receptor (beta chain) was retrieved from a study of early T cells in non-severe SARS-CoV-2 infection. General study points: Matching against VDJdb likely underestimated virus-specific expansions, favoring anti-spike CD8.

From germline, CDR1 is LGHNA and CDR2 YSLEER. V gave up 2 bases and J gave up 5 bases, with 9 bases separating them. The length of the CDR3 is 13 residues. TCRdb itself ran the 5' RACE reads through MiXCR, one entry per CDR3 protein. The sample lists roughly 65,000 distinct CDR3 sequences, more than 10% occurring once. This clonotype showed up just a few times. The antigen remains undetermined. This TCR was sampled from an adult who was a healthcare worker with PCR-confirmed SARS-CoV-2 infection or an uninfected control (not recorded which). The genes are TRBV4-3 and TRBJ1-1, with TRBD1 as a possible D gene (5 bases). What was sequenced was whole blood. CDR3 coding DNA: TGCGCCAGCAGCCAAACAGGTTTAACTGAAGCTTTCTTT. Encoded protein: CASSQTGLTEAFF.